These T cell receptor beta chains were read from a single sample in a study of cytomegalovirus exposure and HLA in healthy donors. TCRdb's copy holds only in-frame clones and misses some; the assay was immunoSEQ multiplex PCR. The table includes about 140,000 clones, more than 70% detected once. The sample taken for sequencing was PBMCs. These TCRs come from a male donor in good health and CMV-seronegative. CDR3s leave out the opening cysteine and the closing phenylalanine or tryptophan. A row's size may be missing; if present it is once, few, many or a size class.

V gene	clone size	J gene	CDR3 protein
TRBV7-6	-	TRBJ1-5	ASSRSQGQPQH
TRBV27	few	TRBJ1-4	ASRRTAYEKLF
TRBV5-1	-	TRBJ2-7	ASSATGAPFYEQY
TRBV5-1	-	TRBJ2-7	ASSFGQGDLFYEQY
TRBV4-2	-	TRBJ1-5	ASSRSEGVGDQPQH
TRBV2	few	TRBJ2-2	ASSWDRESRWNTGELF
TRBV6-4	few	TRBJ2-2	ASSDSAGQGSGELF
TRBV6-5	-	TRBJ2-7	ASSSGQGKY
TRBV7-9	-	TRBJ2-5	ASSLDRPTAETQY
TRBV9	once	TRBJ1-2	ASSPPVTNYGYT
TRBV30	few	TRBJ2-3	AWSLRETDTQY
TRBV11-2	-	TRBJ2-3	ASSQLAGGLVDTQY
TRBV7-2	-	TRBJ1-1	ASSPGLYNTEAF
TRBV5-4	few	TRBJ1-3	ASSLRGGTGNTIY
TRBV7-2	once	TRBJ2-7	ASSIGQGSTYEQY
TRBV9	-	TRBJ2-7	ASSVATGVTYEQY
TRBV5-1	-	TRBJ2-4	ASSLAARGKNIQY
TRBV7-8	-	TRBJ1-2	ASSWSGQIYGYT
TRBV4-1	-	TRBJ2-1	ASSLSSVPRPYNEQF
TRBV6-5	-	TRBJ2-7	ASSLRTGGYEQY
TRBV7-2	-	TRBJ2-7	ASSEGQGAPYEQY
TRBV6-5	-	TRBJ1-2	ASSYSQDRGFYGYT
TRBV11-2	-	TRBJ2-7	ASSLDWTSVSSSDYEQY
TRBV28	-	TRBJ1-1	ASGTGLENTEAF
TRBV20-1	-	TRBJ2-7	SAVQSYEQY
TRBV30	-	TRBJ1-4	ARRGRFNEKLF
TRBV6-5	-	TRBJ2-1	ASGQGGSYNEQF
TRBV7-9	few	TRBJ1-6	ASSPTGTHNSPLH
TRBV19	-	TRBJ2-7	ASMKGGRGQGSYEQY
TRBV7-2	few	TRBJ2-3	ASSLEGGDLRDTQY
TRBV7-9	-	TRBJ2-7	ASSSGLAAY